This T cell receptor (beta chain) was sequenced for a study of T cell responses to AZD1222 COVID-19 vaccine. Broader study findings: After two AZD1222 doses, spike-specific TCR breadth and depth rose versus day 0. Unmutated variant regions reportedly attract nearly half of all spike-specific TCRs. Clonal diversity was possibly underestimated, and white British individuals and females predominated among donors.

Investigators merged groups given second doses at roughly 4 or roughly 12 weeks. Here immunoSEQ multiplex PCR was the method, and the copy in TCRdb shows in-frame clones only, minus some. The sample lists approximately 100,000 clones; around 87% were seen once. Germline V gene lookup returns CDR1 SNHLY and CDR2 FYNNEI. This CDR3 is built from 15 residues. V lost 4 bases and J 0 bases, leaving 9 bases between the germline ends. In the case of this clone: Its antigen is not known.

This material consisted of peripheral blood, taken 28 days after the second AZD1222 dose. This TCR derives from an adult who received the AZD1222 COVID-19 vaccine. V and J are TRBV2 and TRBJ1-4; the D is unclear. The CDR3 here is CASSAQRATNEKLFF. The CDR3 DNA follows: TGTGCCAGCAGTGCACAAAGGGCAACTAATGAAAAACTGTTTTTT.